This T cell receptor beta chain was recorded in a study of CD8 T cells in Susac syndrome. RNA, at roughly 0.45 to 1 ug, was reverse transcribed with random hexamers. The amplification used immunoSEQ multiplex PCR on TCR beta CDR3; it spanned 54 Vbeta and 13 Jbeta. TCRdb analysed the immunoSEQ multiplex PCR reads with MiXCR anew, one entry per CDR3 protein. The data show 300,000 or so distinct CDR3 sequences, roughly 94% seen once. Losses at the gene ends were 3 bases for V and 5 bases for J; bases not matched to a gene: 8. This CDR3 is 15 amino acids long. Germline V gene data show CDR1 as MNHNY and CDR2 as SVGAGI (reference sequence).

The chain joins TRBV6-6 to TRBJ2-7; 9 bases align to TRBD1. The TCR was taken from a human donor with multiple sclerosis. Input material: CD4+ T cells from PBMCs. The CDR3 bases are TGTGCCAGCAGTTATCGGAAAACAGGGGGCGACGAGCAGTACTTC. Amino acid sequence: CASSYRKTGGDEQYF.